The rows below give T cell receptor beta chains drawn from one sample of a study of CD8+ T cells in alopecia areata. The table came from immunoSEQ multiplex PCR; TCRdb's copy has only in-frame clones and leaves some out. The profile shows roughly 150,000 clones, nearly 55% of them singletons. This specimen consisted of CD8+ T cells sorted from blood, obtained at week 4, from a patient treated with tofacitinib. These receptors came from a human donor with alopecia areata. CDR3s include the opening cysteine and the closing phenylalanine or tryptophan. A D gene is named only where the DNA matches it firmly. For some rows the clone size is stated as once, few or many, or as a class when expanded; others skip it.

clone size	CDR3 length	V gene	J gene	D gene	CDR3 DNA	CDR3 protein
few	15	TRBV4-2	TRBJ2-7	TRBD2	TGTGCCAGCAGCCAAGATAGCGGGGGGGCCTACGAGCAGTACTTC	CASSQDSGGAYEQYF
few	14	TRBV5-6	TRBJ1-2	TRBD1	TGTGCCAGCAGCTCCCGGGACAGCCTCCCCGGCTACACCTTC	CASSSRDSLPGYTF
few	13	TRBV13	TRBJ1-6	TRBD1	TGTGCCAGCAGCCACGACAGGGTATCACCCCTCCACTTT	CASSHDRVSPLHF
-	15	TRBV4-1	TRBJ1-5	-	TGCGCCAGCAGCCAAGATGCAGGGTCCAACCAGCCCCAGCATTTT	CASSQDAGSNQPQHF
-	14	TRBV19	TRBJ1-2	-	TGTGCCAGTAGTACCCCTCCAGGGCCCTATGGCTACACCTTC	CASSTPPGPYGYTF
-	12	TRBV7-9	TRBJ1-1	-	TGTGCCAGCAGCTTGATCGGCAGTGAAGCTTTCTTT	CASSLIGSEAFF
once	16	TRBV2	TRBJ1-6	TRBD1	TGTGCCAGCAGTGGGGGACAGGGGTCCTATAATTCACCCCTCCACTTT	CASSGGQGSYNSPLHF
few	17	TRBV13	TRBJ1-6	-	TGTGCCAGCACCTTCGGGACCGGCGGGGTTCATAATTCACCCCTCCACTTT	CASTFGTGGVHNSPLHF
-	17	TRBV15	TRBJ2-7	TRBD2	TGTGCCACCAGCAGAGGGTGGGAGGGGCCGAGCTCCTACGAGCAGTACTTC	CATSRGWEGPSSYEQYF
once	16	TRBV4-1	TRBJ2-7	-	TGCGCCAGCAGCCAAGATGGGGACTGGGCAGGGAACGAGCAGTACTTC	CASSQDGDWAGNEQYF
-	15	TRBV7-9	TRBJ1-2	-	TGTGCCAGCAGCTCGTCGATGGACGCGGTCTTCGGCTACACCTTC	CASSSSMDAVFGYTF
-	11	TRBV2	TRBJ2-2	-	TGTGCCAGCAGTGAAACCGGGGAGCTGTTTTTT	CASSETGELFF
-	15	TRBV6-5	TRBJ2-2	-	TGTGCCAGCAGTTCCCAGGGGGGAGGCACCGGGGAGCTGTTTTTT	CASSSQGGGTGELFF
few	15	TRBV2	TRBJ2-3	-	TGTGCCAGCAGTTTTGAAGTCCTCGACACAGATACGCAGTATTTT	CASSFEVLDTDTQYF
-	15	TRBV30	TRBJ2-3	-	TGTGCCTGCGGCCCAGACGGAGTCCCGGGAGATACGCAGTATTTT	CACGPDGVPGDTQYF
-	14	TRBV19	TRBJ2-7	-	TGTGCCAGTAGGAACAGGGTTGGCACCTACGAGCAGTACTTC	CASRNRVGTYEQYF
once	15	TRBV30	TRBJ1-1	-	TGTGCCTGGAGTGCACATATGATATCAGGATCTGAAGCTTTCTTT	CAWSAHMISGSEAFF
-	16	TRBV7-8	TRBJ2-3	-	TGTGCCAGCAGCTTAGAGATAGTGGGGGGCGGAGATACGCAGTATTTT	CASSLEIVGGGDTQYF